The next 16 T cell receptor beta chains were all read from a single sample in a study of tumor and adjacent non-tumor tissue in lung cancer. TCRbeta libraries were built with three rounds of nested PCR, modified from ARM-PCR. TCRdb re-called the multiplex PCR reads with MiXCR, one entry per CDR3 protein. The table has fewer than 85,000 distinct CDR3 sequences, 75% to 90% seen once; the top ten hold about an eighth. This sample's RNA came from whole unsorted tissue. Sequencing was performed on lung tumor tissue. The receptors were sampled from a woman aged 50 to 60 with non-small cell lung cancer.

V gene TRBV12-3 or TRBV12-4 combines with J gene TRBJ2-1, with 11 bases fitting TRBD1. The CDR3 has 16 amino acids. Here the CDR3 DNA reads TGTGTCATCAGTTTAGCCCGGGACAGGGGGATTAATGAGCAGTTCTTC. It yields the protein CVISLARDRGINEQFF.

This clonotype is a singleton in its sample. Germline and junction disagree at one end, which may indicate a read error. The V call is TRBV20-1, the J call TRBJ2-2; 9 nucleotides line up with TRBD2. Germline CDR1 reads DFQATT; CDR2 reads SNEGSKA (reference sequence). This CDR3 contains 14 residues. The CDR3 DNA follows: TGCAGTGCTAATCCTAGCGGGATTTCCGGGGAGCTGTTTTTC. Protein: CSANPSGISGELFF.

In regard to this clonotype: The junction differs from germline at one of its ends, possibly a read error. V is TRBV20-1 and J is TRBJ2-5; TRBD2 is a possible D gene (5 bases). The CDR3 runs 14 residues. Germline V gives CDR1 DFQATT, CDR2 SNEGSKA (reference sequence). CDR3 in DNA: TGCGGTGCTAGTCATCGTCTAGCCGAAGAGACCCAGTACTTC. Protein sequence: CGASHRLAEETQYF.

The V call is TRBV20-1, the J call TRBJ1-1; TRBD1 is a possible D gene (6 bases). The CDR3 sequence is 17 residues long. The ends were cut back, 3 bases at V and 12 bases at J, with 32 bases in the middle. The germline V gene has CDR1 DFQATT and CDR2 SNEGSKA (reference sequence). CDR3 sequence (DNA): TGCAGTGCTAGCACTAATCTACAGGGTAGAAAAGGGAGAGAAACTTTCTTT. This gives the protein CSASTNLQGRKGRETFF.

This clonotype has only a few counts. The chain links TRBV4-3 to TRBJ1-5; D unclear. CDR1 LGHNA and CDR2 YSLEER come from the germline V gene. Between the trimmed V and J ends, which lost 7 bases and 3 bases, there was a span of 10 bases. This CDR3 has 13 residues. CDR3 nucleotide sequence: TGCGCCAGCAACCGAATCCTCAATCAGCCCCAGCATTTT. It translates to CASNRILNQPQHF.

To note about this clonotype: Since the CDR3 does not end with the conserved phenylalanine or tryptophan, this likely comes from a read error. The DNA is omitted, as the CDR3 cannot be located on it reliably, and the CDR3 follows TCRdb's listing. The CDR3 spells CSVILSGLPEGFS. The chain recombines TRBV29-1 with TRBJ1-1; the table's TRBD1 call for D was not verified on the DNA. Germline CDR1 SQVTM, CDR2 ANQGSEA. Inclusive of both ends, the CDR3 amounts to 13 amino acids.

On this clonotype itself: Sequence at one end of the junction differs from germline and may be a read error. This chain links TRBV11-2 with TRBJ2-7, with a possible D match to TRBD1 (6 bases). CDR3 size: 15 residues. CDR1 and CDR2 from the germline V gene are SGHAT and FQNNGV. The CDR3 DNA reads as TGTGCCAGCAGCTTCGGGTCAGGGGTTACTTACGAGCAGTATTTC. This sequence encodes CASSFGSGVTYEQYF. Together with reference TRBV11-2 and TRBJ2-7, the CDR3 gives the full variable domain: EAGVAQSPRYKIIEKRQSVAFWCNPISGHATLYWYQQILGQGPKLLIQFQNNGVVDDSQLPKDRFSAERLKGVDSTLKIQPAKLEDSAVYLCASSFGSGVTYEQYFGPGTRLTVT.

Note on this clonotype: One junction end does not reproduce the germline sequence, and a read error may be involved. The rearrangement joins TRBV6-2 or TRBV6-3 to TRBJ2-1; unclear D gene. In germline, CDR1 is MNHEY, CDR2 SVGEGT. The CDR3 is 14 residues long. The CDR3 DNA follows: TGTGCCAGTAGTTACGCCGACAATTACAATGAGCAGTTCTTC. Its protein is CASSYADNYNEQFF.

With regard to this clonotype: The junction departs from the called germline gene at one end, perhaps through a read error. The CDR3 DNA sequence: TGTGCCTGCACAAGCTTCTACGGGAGGGGCACAGATTCGCAGTATTTT. Encoded protein: CACTSFYGRGTDSQYF. The chain links TRBV28 to TRBJ2-3; 8 bases line up with TRBD2. The germline V gene encodes CDR1 MDHEN and CDR2 SYDVKM. The CDR3 contains 16 residues.

The table lists this clonotype with a count of one. The chain combines TRBV20-1 with TRBJ1-1; 8 positions agree with TRBD1. Trimming at V came to 6 bases and at J to 11 bases, leaving 17 bases not matched to a gene. The CDR3 has 14 residues. CDR1 and CDR2 (germline): DFQATT, SNEGSKA (reference sequence). CDR3 protein: CSASSGTGRMNAFF. The CDR3, as DNA: TGCAGTGCCTCGTCCGGGACAGGTCGTATGAACGCTTTCTTT.

By its share, this clonotype is medium-sized (0.01 to 0.1%). J is TRBJ1-2 and V is TRBV29-1; D not resolved. Per germline, CDR1 SQVTM and CDR2 ANQGSEA. V was trimmed by 3 bases and J by 1 base, leaving 12 bases between them. The CDR3 loop spans 14 amino acids. The CDR3 DNA reads as TGCAGCGTTGACAAGGCAGAGGATAACTATGGCTACACCTTC. It translates to CSVDKAEDNYGYTF.

This clonotype was seen more than once but under ten times. Because the CDR3 is missing its conserved closing phenylalanine or tryptophan, this is likely a read error. The V call is TRBV11-2, the J call TRBJ2-7; the match to TRBD2 covers 7 bases. Germline assignment: CDR1 SGHAT and CDR2 FQNNGV. CDR3 length: 15 residues. The CDR3 loop is CAGSPGASGSYEQYL. The CDR3 region has the DNA TGTGCCGGCAGCCCTGGGGCTAGCGGTTCCTACGAGCAGTACTTG.

In regard to this clonotype: Germline and junction disagree at one end, which may indicate a read error. The chain uses TRBV11-2 and TRBJ2-2; a possible D gene is TRBD2 (6 bases). CDR3 length: 14 amino acids. Germline V gives CDR1 SGHAT, CDR2 FQNNGV. CDR3 in amino acids: CASSLERLGGKLFF. CDR3 in DNA: TGTGCCAGCAGTTTAGAACGATTAGGCGGGAAGCTGTTTTTT. Full variable domain (outside the CDR3, taken from reference TRBV11-2 and TRBJ2-2): EAGVAQSPRYKIIEKRQSVAFWCNPISGHATLYWYQQILGQGPKLLIQFQNNGVVDDSQLPKDRFSAERLKGVDSTLKIQPAKLEDSAVYLCASSLERLGGKLFFGEGSRLTVL.

The chain is built from TRBV4-2 and TRBJ2-2; no firm D call. From germline, CDR1 is LGHNA and CDR2 YNFKEQ. The CDR3 consists of 13 residues. V was shortened by 0 bases and J by 9 bases, with 8 bases between the two germline ends. Here the CDR3 DNA reads TGTGCCAGCAGCCAAGATGGTACCAGGGAGCTGTTTTTT. This gives the protein CASSQDGTRELFF.

As concerns this clonotype: Because it lacks the conserved phenylalanine or tryptophan at the end, this CDR3 is likely a read error. The genes are TRBV20-1 and TRBJ2-5; D perhaps matches TRBD2 (5 bases). The CDR3 length is 12 residues. Germline loops: CDR1 DFQATT, CDR2 SNEGSKA (reference sequence). CDR3 DNA sequence: TGCTGTGCTAGCTGGCTAAAAGAGACCCAGTACTTA. Its protein is CCASWLKETQYL.

Note on this clonotype: Its ends do not fully match the called genes, so a read error is possible. The CDR3 loop is CASSQAKMNGQETQYF. CDR3 DNA: TGTGCCAGTAGCCAAGCCAAGATGAACGGCCAAGAGACCCAGTACTTT. The chain joins TRBV4-1 to TRBJ2-5; D not certain. CDR3 size: 16 residues. The germline V gene encodes CDR1 MGHRA and CDR2 YSYEKL.